Presented here are 3 T cell receptor beta chains from one specimen sequenced in a study of T cells in Graves' hyperthyroidism and ophthalmopathy. Researchers amplified the TCR beta CDR3 regions from RNA transcripts. HTBI primers drove first-round RT-PCR of the TCR CDR3. TCRdb reprocessed the multiplex PCR reads with MiXCR, giving one entry per CDR3 protein. The table has 500,000 to 550,000 distinct CDR3 sequences, about a fifth seen once; the top ten hold 26%. The sequenced sample consisted of blood. The receptors were sampled from a man younger than 35 with Graves' hyperthyroidism.

This clonotype was seen ten or more times. The germline gene is not matched at one end of the junction; a read error may be the cause. The V gene is TRBV20-1, the J gene TRBJ2-7; no clear D. The germline V gene has CDR1 DFQATT and CDR2 SNEGSKA (reference sequence). The CDR3 is made up of 13 amino acids. CDR3 in amino acids: CSANTPGGEGKHF. CDR3 coding DNA: TGCAGTGCCAATACTCCCGGTGGGGAAGGGAAACACTTC.

This clonotype was seen many times. As DNA, the CDR3 is TGTGCCAGCAGCTTAGAGAGGACACTAAACACCGGGGAGCTGTTTTTT. This encodes CASSLERTLNTGELFF. The V and J genes are TRBV7-8 and TRBJ2-2; possibly TRBD1 for D (5 bases). V lost 1 base and J lost 2, with 11 bases in between. The CDR3 extends over 16 amino acids. From germline, CDR1 is SGHVS and CDR2 FQNEAQ.

The sample holds many counts of this clonotype. This rearrangement joins TRBV9 to TRBJ1-5; the match to TRBD1 covers 7 bases. Germline assignment: CDR1 SGDLS and CDR2 YYNGEE. There are 15 residues in the CDR3. The V gene end was trimmed by 3 bases and the J gene end by 9 bases; junction bases not matched to a gene: 12. CDR3 in amino acids: CASSAGTDFEGPQHF. For the CDR3, the DNA is TGTGCCAGCAGCGCCGGGACAGACTTCGAGGGGCCCCAGCATTTT.